Following are 8 T cell receptor beta chains from one sample sequenced in a study of Graves' ophthalmopathy and Graves' hyperthyroidism. Using RNA transcripts, the TCR beta CDR3 regions were amplified. HTBI primers were employed in first-round RT-PCR, then a second-round multiplex PCR followed. TCRdb ran MiXCR on the multiplex PCR reads and lists one entry per CDR3 protein. This sample carries a few hundred thousand distinct CDR3 sequences, about 18% of them seen once, and the ten largest clones take roughly 2.3%. Source material: peripheral blood. The receptors come from an adult woman with stable Graves' hyperthyroidism.

At least ten counts were recorded for this clonotype. The J gene is TRBJ1-6, the V gene TRBV5-1, with D perhaps matching TRBD1 (6 bases). The CDR3 loop spans 16 amino acids. V was trimmed by 5 bases and J by 5 bases, leaving 17 bases between them. CDR1 and CDR2 (germline): SGHRS, YFSETQ. Written as DNA, the CDR3 is TGCGCCAGCAGTTCCCTTGGGGGCGTGGATAATTCACCCCTCCACTTT. Encoded protein: CASSSLGGVDNSPLHF. The variable domain in full, with the rest retrieved from reference TRBV5-1 and TRBJ1-6, is KAGVTQTPRYLIKTRGQQVTLSCSPISGHRSVSWYQQTPGQGLQFLFEYFSETQRNKGNFPGRFSGRQFSNSRSEMNVSTLELGDSALYLCASSSLGGVDNSPLHFGNGTRLTVT.

This clonotype showed up many times. J is TRBJ2-2 and V is TRBV11-2, with a tentative D call TRBD1 (5 bases). This CDR3 spans 16 amino acids. V lost 2 bases and J 1 base, leaving 11 bases between the germline ends. Germline CDR1 is SGHAT and CDR2 is FQNNGV. As DNA, the CDR3 is TGTGCCAGCAGCTTAATCTCAGGGCGGAACACCGGGGAGCTGTTTTTT. The encoded protein is CASSLISGRNTGELFF.

This clonotype was counted at least ten times. The rearrangement joins TRBV4-1 to TRBJ2-5, with 8 bases that match TRBD1. The V segment lost 5 bases and the J segment 4 bases; nucleotides outside the gene matches: 3. This CDR3 is 13 amino acids long. Germline V gene lookup returns CDR1 MGHRA and CDR2 YSYEKL. This CDR3 is CASSRQGRETQYF. In DNA form, the CDR3 reads TGCGCCAGCAGCAGACAGGGGCGAGAGACCCAGTACTTC.

The sample holds a few counts of this clonotype. The chain is built from TRBV3-1 and TRBJ1-1; 8 nucleotides align to TRBD1. The CDR3 sequence is 15 residues long. The V segment lost 4 bases and the J segment 5 bases; nucleotides outside the gene matches: 9. Germline CDR1 is LGHDT and CDR2 is YNNKEL (reference sequence). CDR3 region: CASSPADRGGTEAFF. The CDR3 DNA sequence: TGTGCCAGCAGCCCGGCAGACAGGGGCGGTACTGAAGCTTTCTTT.

The V call is TRBV20-1, the J call TRBJ1-5, with D maybe TRBD1 (6 bases). Germline V CDR1 and CDR2: DFQATT, SNEGSKA (reference sequence). V lost 6 bases and J lost 4, with 10 bases in between. This CDR3 has 12 amino acids. In DNA form, the CDR3 reads TGCAGTGCGTCCGGGACAAATCAGCCCCAGCATTTT. It is translated as CSASGTNQPQHF.

This clonotype was detected many times. This sequence joins TRBV6-5 and TRBJ2-2; tentative D call: TRBD2 (6 bases). CDR1 and CDR2 (germline): MNHEY, SVGAGI. Trimming removed 1 base from V and 6 bases from J, with 9 bases in between. This CDR3 is 14 amino acids long. DNA for the CDR3: TGTGCCAGCAGTTACTATGGGGAGGCCGGGGAGCTGTTTTTT. Protein sequence: CASSYYGEAGELFF.

In this sample, this clonotype turned up many times. This sequence joins TRBV30 and TRBJ2-7; D gene unclear. This CDR3 has 13 residues. V lost 2 bases to trimming and J lost 3 bases, with 11 bases between them. The germline V gene has CDR1 GTSNPN and CDR2 SVGIG (reference sequence). The CDR3 bases are TGTGCCTGGAGTATCTGGGCCAACTACGAGCAGTACTTC. Translation: CAWSIWANYEQYF. Variable domain in full (rest from reference TRBV30 and TRBJ2-7): SQTIHQWPATLVQPVGSPLSLECTVEGTSNPNLYWYRQAAGRGLQLLFYSVGIGQISSEVPQNLSASRPQDRQFILSSKKLLLSDSGFYLCAWSIWANYEQYFGPGTRLTVT.

V and J are TRBV28 and TRBJ2-6, with TRBD2 as a possible D gene (7 bases). V shed 3 bases and J shed 7 bases, with 19 bases lying between them. Germline CDR1 is MDHEN and CDR2 is SYDVKM. The CDR3 covers 17 residues. CDR3 region: CASSFIGGPYGANVLTF. For the CDR3, the DNA is TGTGCCAGCAGTTTTATCGGGGGGCCTTACGGAGCCAACGTCCTGACTTTC.